Shown below are 7 T cell receptor beta chains from a single sample sequenced in a study of T cells after yellow fever vaccination. One entry per CDR3 protein results from TCRdb running MiXCR on the 5' RACE reads. The sample lists about 220,000 distinct CDR3 sequences; 3% to 4% were seen once. The material was CD4+ T cells sorted from PBMCs, obtained 10 days after the yellow fever booster vaccination. Receptors originate from a man aged 18-30 years who received the YFV17D yellow fever vaccine.

Concerning this clonotype: The junction departs from the called germline gene at one end, perhaps through a read error. This sequence joins TRBV14 and TRBJ1-6; D might be TRBD1 (5 bases). CDR1 SGHDN and CDR2 FVKESK come from the germline V gene. The CDR3 has 13 residues. This CDR3 reads CASSRGARTPLPF. For the CDR3, the DNA is TGTGCCAGCAGCCGGGGTGCAAGGACACCCCTCCCCTTT.

CDR3 sequence reads: CAWGDRGQADTQYF. The CDR3 nucleotides are TGTGCCTGGGGGGACAGGGGGCAGGCAGATACGCAGTATTTT. The genes are TRBV30 and TRBJ2-3; 12 nucleotides agree with TRBD1. From germline, CDR1 is GTSNPN and CDR2 SVGIG (reference sequence). CDR3 size: 14 residues. J gave up 4 bases and V 5 bases, and 4 bases lay outside the gene matches.

The chain employs TRBV3-1 and TRBJ2-2, with 8 bases aligning to TRBD2. The CDR3 consists of 14 residues. Trimming took 3 bases from V and 4 from J; bases not matched to a gene: 1. CDR1 is LGHDT and CDR2 is YNNKEL in the germline V gene (reference sequence). The CDR3 DNA sequence: TGTGCCAGCAGCCACGGGGGGGTCACCGGGGAGCTGTTTTTT. Translation: CASSHGGVTGELFF.

The chain uses TRBV4-3 and TRBJ1-2; perhaps TRBD1 as D (5 bases). The CDR3 is 14 amino acids. The V end was cut by 0 bases, the J end by 7 bases, with 12 bases between. Germline loops: CDR1 LGHNA, CDR2 YSLEER. CDR3 amino acids: CASSQEWGASGYTF. The DNA for the CDR3 is TGCGCCAGCAGCCAAGAATGGGGCGCCAGTGGCTACACCTTC.

V is TRBV5-1 and J is TRBJ1-2; TRBD1 agrees at 7 bases. Germline V lookup: CDR1 SGHRS, CDR2 YFSETQ. Trimming removed 2 bases from V and 6 bases from J; junction bases left unmatched: 13. The CDR3 consists of 16 residues. As DNA, the CDR3 is TGCGCCAGCAGCTTCGTAACAGGGGAAGGGGAGAATGGCTACACCTTC. It is translated as CASSFVTGEGENGYTF. The full variable domain, completed using reference TRBV5-1 and TRBJ1-2, is KAGVTQTPRYLIKTRGQQVTLSCSPISGHRSVSWYQQTPGQGLQFLFEYFSETQRNKGNFPGRFSGRQFSNSRSEMNVSTLELGDSALYLCASSFVTGEGENGYTFGSGTRLTVV.

This clonotype was detected a few times. The V gene is TRBV10-1, the J gene TRBJ1-5, with D perhaps matching TRBD1 (6 bases). In germline, CDR1 is WNHNN, CDR2 SYGVQD (reference sequence). Between the trimmed V and J ends, which lost 7 bases and 5 bases, there was a span of 15 bases. The CDR3 extends over 14 amino acids. CDR3 in DNA: TGCGCCAGCACTGAACAGGGTAAGGATCAGCCCCAGCATTTT. It translates to CASTEQGKDQPQHF.

The chain has TRBV2 and TRBJ2-7; D may match TRBD1 or TRBD2 (5 bases each). The length of the CDR3 is 14 residues. Germline CDR1 is SNHLY and CDR2 is FYNNEI. Trimming removed 6 bases at V and 3 bases at J, with 15 bases between. The CDR3 protein is CASRERGPHYEQYV. DNA for the CDR3: TGTGCCAGCAGAGAGAGGGGCCCCCACTACGAGCAGTACGTC.